This T cell receptor beta chain is drawn from a study of blood T cell repertoires in COVID-19. The overall study: The United States, Italy and Spain were the sources of the acute and convalescent COVID-19 samples. PBMCs, B-cell-depleted T cells, or T cells were the source of the cDNA or gDNA that made up the material.

Germline V lookup: CDR1 SQVTM, CDR2 ANQGSEA. This CDR3 comprises 13 residues. V trimming: 4 bases; J trimming: 5 bases; junction bases outside the gene matches: 6. Authors' methods: Amplification of reference gene primers was used by the study to estimate nucleated cell counts. Produced via immunoSEQ multiplex PCR; TCRdb's table is partial and in-frame only. Clone size and V and J calls were adopted from that table, with D and trimming inferred from the DNA. The sample comprises around 50,000 clones, roughly 85% of which are singletons, and 2.5% to 3% rests with the top ten. What was sequenced was peripheral blood. The chain has TRBV29-1 and TRBJ2-5, with 8 bases lining up with TRBD1. The receptor was derived from a woman aged 80 or over with acute or convalescent COVID-19. CDR3 bases: TGCAGCGTTGCGGGGACAGGAACGGAGACCCAGTACTTC. Its protein product is CSVAGTGTETQYF.